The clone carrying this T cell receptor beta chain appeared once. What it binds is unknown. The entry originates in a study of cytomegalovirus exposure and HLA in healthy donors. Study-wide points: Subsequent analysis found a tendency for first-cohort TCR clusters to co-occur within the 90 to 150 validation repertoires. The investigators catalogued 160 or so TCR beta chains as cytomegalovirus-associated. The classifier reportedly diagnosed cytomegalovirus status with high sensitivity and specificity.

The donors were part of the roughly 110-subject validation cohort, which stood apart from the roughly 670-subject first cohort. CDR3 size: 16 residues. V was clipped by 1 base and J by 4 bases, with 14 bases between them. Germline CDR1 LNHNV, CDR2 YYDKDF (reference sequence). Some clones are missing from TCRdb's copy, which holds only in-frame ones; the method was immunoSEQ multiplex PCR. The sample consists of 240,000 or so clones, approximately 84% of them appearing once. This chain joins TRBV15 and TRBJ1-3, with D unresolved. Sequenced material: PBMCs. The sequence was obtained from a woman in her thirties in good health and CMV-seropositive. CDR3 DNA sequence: TGTGCCACCAGCAGAGGGTTAGACTTCGGGGGAAACACCATATATTTT. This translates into CATSRGLDFGGNTIYF. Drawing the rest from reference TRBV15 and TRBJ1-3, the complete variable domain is DAMVIQNPRYQVTQFGKPVTLSCSQTLNHNVMYWYQQKSSQAPKLLFHYYDKDFNNEADTPDNFQSRRPNTSFCFLDIRSPGLGDTAMYLCATSRGLDFGGNTIYFGEGSWLTVV.